One sample yielded the 22 T cell receptor beta chains listed below, sequenced in a study of blood T cell repertoires in COVID-19. Sequencing used immunoSEQ multiplex PCR; TCRdb keeps in-frame clones, though not all of them. The sample records some 200,000 clones, 85% being singletons. Specimen: peripheral blood. These receptors all stem from a man aged 60 to 75 with COVID-19, enrolled during active disease.

The chain has TRBV5-1 and TRBJ1-3; D is uncertain. Germline CDR1 and CDR2: SGHRS and YFSETQ. The CDR3 is 16 residues long. V dropped 4 bases and J dropped 0 bases, with 14 bases sitting between them. CDR3 protein: CASSAQKTVSGNTIYF. In nucleotides, the CDR3 is TGCGCCAGCAGCGCACAGAAGACGGTCTCTGGAAACACCATATATTTT.

This chain uses TRBV10-3 with TRBJ1-2; possibly TRBD1 for D (6 bases). Germline CDR1 ENHRY, CDR2 SYGVKD. The CDR3 length is 11 residues. V was trimmed by 6 bases and J by 6 bases, leaving 8 bases between them. The CDR3 sequence: CAIRTGHGYTF. In DNA, the CDR3 is TGTGCCATCAGAACAGGGCATGGCTACACCTTC.

This clone came up a few times. The genes are TRBV9 and TRBJ1-5, with D tentatively TRBD1 (6 bases). The CDR3 spans 15 residues. Trimming left V 4 bases short and J 4 bases short, with 15 bases between. The germline CDR1 and CDR2 sequences are SGDLS and YYNGEE. The DNA of the CDR3 is TGTGCCAGCAGCACACAGGGTAATCTTAATCAGCCCCAGCATTTT. Translating it yields CASSTQGNLNQPQHF.

This clone was seen a handful of times. J is TRBJ1-2 and V is TRBV30; TRBD1 is a possible D gene (6 bases). CDR1 and CDR2 (germline): GTSNPN, SVGIG (reference sequence). Trimming pared 4 bases from V and 4 bases from J, leaving 10 bases between. The CDR3 totals 12 residues. The CDR3 reads CAWNRAGYGYTF. CDR3 coding DNA: TGTGCCTGGAACAGGGCTGGCTATGGCTACACCTTC.

Comment on this clone: The sample has other DNA sequences that encode this CDR3 too. V and J are TRBV6-5 and TRBJ1-3; 8 positions agree with TRBD1. The CDR3 covers 15 residues. The germline gives CDR1 MNHEY, CDR2 SVGAGI. V trimming: 5 bases; J trimming: 2 bases; junction bases outside the gene matches: 5. The CDR3 here is CASSRDRGPGNTIYF. The CDR3 bases are TGTGCCAGCAGTCGTGACAGGGGCCCTGGAAACACCATATATTTT.

The chain has TRBV29-1 and TRBJ2-3; D may be TRBD2 (6 bases). The CDR3 extends over 16 amino acids. Germline CDR1 reads SQVTM; CDR2 reads ANQGSEA. Trimming shortened V by 4 bases and J by 1 base, and 18 bases separated the two germline ends. This CDR3 is CSVVGGQGDGTDTQYF. The CDR3 DNA reads TGCAGCGTTGTCGGGGGTCAGGGTGACGGCACAGATACGCAGTATTTT.

This chain uses TRBV19 with TRBJ1-6; 8 bases align to TRBD1. Trimming took 9 bases from V and 9 from J; bases not matched to a gene: 7. Germline V lookup: CDR1 LNHDA, CDR2 SQIVND (reference sequence). CDR3 size: 13 residues. The CDR3 sequence: CASNDRGRSPLHF. The CDR3 region has the DNA TGTGCCAGCAACGACAGGGGTCGTTCACCCCTCCACTTT.

The chain carries TRBV18 and TRBJ2-7; the D gene is possibly TRBD1 (5 bases). Germline V gives CDR1 KGHSH, CDR2 LQKENI. The CDR3 is made up of 13 amino acids. V was shortened by 3 bases and J by 4 bases, with 10 bases between the two germline ends. The chain's CDR3 is CASSPGPLYEQYF. DNA of the CDR3: TGTGCCAGCTCACCGGGGCCCCTATACGAGCAGTACTTC.

This clone occurred a few times. The gene calls are TRBV12-2 and TRBJ1-3; no DNA check was done on the table's D call, TRBD1. TRBV12-2 is noted as a pseudogene. The CDR3 loop spans 16 amino acids. The CDR3 nucleotides are TGTGCAAGTCGCTATAAGGGACAGCGTTTTCGAAACACCATATATTTT. It translates to CASRYKGQRFRNTIYF.

This chain connects TRBV9 to TRBJ1-2; 10 bases are a match to TRBD1. Per the germline V gene, CDR1 is SGDLS and CDR2 is YYNGEE. The junction had 11 bases not matched to a gene; V was cut back by 4 bases and J by 5 bases. This CDR3 has 16 residues. This chain's CDR3 is CASSKTPGTGAYGYTF. CDR3 sequence (DNA): TGTGCCAGCAGCAAGACGCCCGGGACAGGGGCTTATGGCTACACCTTC.

This clone was counted only a few times. The rearrangement joins TRBV28 to TRBJ1-1, with D unclear. Germline loops: CDR1 MDHEN, CDR2 SYDVKM. The ends were cut back, 2 bases at V and 9 bases at J, with 10 bases in the middle. The CDR3 spans 12 residues. DNA of the CDR3: TGTGCCAGCAGTTTAGGCAAATCCCAAGCTTTCTTT. This gives the protein CASSLGKSQAFF.

The rearrangement links TRBV5-4 to TRBJ2-2, with D possibly matching TRBD1 (5 bases). This CDR3 contains 16 residues. Germline-derived CDR1 and CDR2 are SGHNT and YYREEE (reference sequence). V dropped 4 bases and J dropped 1 base, with 14 bases sitting between them. The CDR3 DNA reads TGTGCCAGCAGCATTGACAGTCACCTGAACACCGGGGAGCTGTTTTTT. Translated, it gives CASSIDSHLNTGELFF.

This chain connects TRBV30 to TRBJ1-1; 8 positions match TRBD1. The CDR3 spans 14 residues. Germline loops: CDR1 GTSNPN, CDR2 SVGIG (reference sequence). Trimming at V came to 3 bases and at J to 1 base, leaving 4 bases not matched to a gene. The CDR3 reads CAWRADRGNTEAFF. As DNA, the CDR3 is TGTGCCTGGAGAGCTGACAGGGGGAACACTGAAGCTTTCTTT.

The V gene is TRBV7-2, the J gene TRBJ1-2; TRBD1 matches at 9 bases. Germline CDR1 SGHTA, CDR2 FQGNSA. V lost 7 bases, J lost 8 bases, and 14 bases stayed unmatched. CDR3 length equals 15 residues. This CDR3 is CASTQRLGTGSGYTF. The CDR3 region has the DNA TGTGCCAGCACACAAAGACTCGGGACAGGGTCGGGCTACACCTTC.

The gene calls are TRBV4-1 and TRBJ1-2; 8 bases align to TRBD1. J was trimmed by 3 bases and V by 1 base; bases with no gene match: 13. The germline CDR1 and CDR2 sequences are MGHRA and YSYEKL. This CDR3 has 18 amino acids. CDR3 protein: CASSQGTAGGIADYGYTF. CDR3 coding DNA: TGCGCCAGCAGCCAAGGAACGGCAGGGGGCATAGCGGACTATGGCTACACCTTC.

The V gene is TRBV5-8, the J gene TRBJ2-2; TRBD2 is a possible D gene (6 bases). The V and J ends lost 4 bases and 0 bases respectively, with 10 bases between them. Per the germline V gene, CDR1 is SGHTS and CDR2 is YDEGEE. The CDR3 contains 15 residues. The CDR3 reads CASSRRGPNTGELFF. CDR3 in DNA: TGTGCCAGCAGCAGGAGGGGCCCGAACACCGGGGAGCTGTTTTTT. Full variable domain (remainder filled in from reference TRBV5-8 and TRBJ2-2): EAGVTQSPTHLIKTRGQQATLRCSPISGHTSVYWYQQALGLGLQFLLWYDEGEERNRGNFPPRFSGRQFPNYSSELNVNALELEDSALYLCASSRRGPNTGELFFGEGSRLTVL.

The chain carries TRBV4-2 and TRBJ1-2; TRBD1 agrees at 8 bases. The CDR3 extends over 15 amino acids. After removal of 4 bases from V and 7 bases from J, the junction contained 11 bases not matched to a gene. Germline V CDR1 and CDR2: LGHNA, YNFKEQ. The CDR3 is CASSPGGSVVGGYTF. The CDR3 nucleotides read TGTGCCAGCAGCCCAGGGGGCAGCGTGGTTGGTGGCTACACCTTC.

This chain links TRBV18 with TRBJ1-2; a weak D match, TRBD1 (5 bases). The CDR3 extends over 14 amino acids. Germline V gives CDR1 KGHSH, CDR2 LQKENI. V was trimmed by 2 bases and J by 1 base, leaving 8 bases between them. The CDR3 sequence is CASSPGDSNYGYTF. In DNA form, the CDR3 reads TGTGCCAGCTCACCAGGCGACAGTAACTATGGCTACACCTTC. Full variable domain (rest looked up from reference TRBV18 and TRBJ1-2): NAGVMQNPRHLVRRRGQEARLRCSPMKGHSHVYWYRQLPEEGLKFMVYLQKENIIDESGMPKERFSAEFPKEGPSILRIQQVVRGDSAAYFCASSPGDSNYGYTFGSGTRLTVV.

J is TRBJ1-1 and V is TRBV7-2; D perhaps matches TRBD1 (5 bases). V was clipped by 0 bases and J by 7 bases, with 9 bases between them. This CDR3 is built from 13 residues. Germline V CDR1 and CDR2: SGHTA, FQGNSA. The CDR3 loop is CASSLAGGSEAFF. Here the CDR3 DNA reads TGTGCCAGCAGCTTAGCGGGGGGAAGTGAAGCTTTCTTT.

This rearrangement joins TRBV21-1 to TRBJ1-2; TRBD1, the table's D call, was not compared with the DNA. TRBV21-1 counts as a pseudogene. The CDR3 is 15 amino acids. Here the CDR3 reads CASSQAHTTGNGYTF. The CDR3 nucleotides are TGTGCCAGCAGTCAAGCCCATACGACAGGGAATGGCTACACCTTC.

V gene TRBV11-2 combines with J gene TRBJ2-2; 7 bases line up with TRBD1. Germline trimming cut 1 base from V and 5 bases from J; bases unmatched to any gene: 7. In germline, CDR1 is SGHAT, CDR2 FQNNGV. The CDR3 length is 16 residues. CDR3 region: CASSLAWPGGTGELFF. CDR3 bases: TGTGCCAGCAGCTTAGCCTGGCCAGGGGGAACCGGGGAGCTGTTTTTT.

This chain links TRBV27 with TRBJ2-3; no definite D call. Per the germline V gene, CDR1 is MNHEY and CDR2 is SMNVEV (reference sequence). The CDR3 runs 15 residues. V was shortened by 5 bases and J by 0 bases, with 12 bases between the two germline ends. The CDR3, as DNA: TGTGCCAGCAGTCTACAGATAACTAGCACAGATACGCAGTATTTT. Translating gives CASSLQITSTDTQYF.